The sequence of this T cell receptor (beta chain) was determined in a study of CDR3 diversity in severe acne. V shed 7 bases, J shed 0 bases, and the junction held 6 bases outside the gene matches. There are 15 residues in the CDR3. In TCRdb, the PCR reads were re-called with MiXCR into one record per CDR3 protein. Among approximately 79,000 distinct CDR3 sequences listed, 45% to 55% were seen once. The table lists this clonotype with many counts. This rearrangement joins TRBV12-3 or TRBV12-4 to TRBJ2-3; 8 positions agree with TRBD2. The sequence derives from a male donor in good health, serving as a control. Sequenced input: blood. The CDR3, as DNA: TGTGCCAGCATACCGGGAGGGCCTAGCACAGATACGCAGTATTTT. It encodes CASIPGGPSTDTQYF.